This TCR beta chain is from a study of CXCR3-negative and CXCR3-positive naive CD8 T cells. General study results and limits: Hydrophobicity of TRB CDR3s was greater in CXCR3-positive naive cells than in CXCR3-negative naive cells.

Points on this clonotype: Its antigen is unknown.

Carrying UMI labels, the TRB cDNA libraries were prepared through 5' RACE. TCRdb re-called the 5' RACE reads and gives one entry per CDR3 protein, without DNA. Its table lists around 7,500 distinct CDR3 sequences. Germline-derived CDR1 and CDR2 are SQVTM and ANQGSEA. The CDR3 covers 14 residues. The receptor was derived from a human donor in good health. Some clones in this sample may be carry-over from other donors' samples. This chain connects TRBV29-1 to TRBJ2-7; TCRdb calls TRBD1, which cannot be checked without DNA. Sequences were obtained from naive CXCR3+ CD8+ T cells from blood. The subset is: CD45RO-CCR7+CD27+CD95- naive CD8+ T cells expressing CXCR3 (TNR3+). CDR3 residues: CSADWTGGVYEQYF.